These 17 T cell receptor beta chains share one sample of origin, sequenced in a study of radiotherapy plus CTLA-4 blockade in lung cancer. The protocol was immunoSEQ multiplex PCR, while the TCRdb copy is restricted to in-frame clones and leaves out a portion. This sample has 58,000 or so clones, with approximately 79% found just once. Sequenced material: peripheral blood, taken from a patient treated with radiotherapy plus ipilimumab. These receptors were obtained from a human donor with non-small cell lung cancer who had a complete response to radiotherapy plus ipilimumab.

This chain joins TRBV6-5 and TRBJ1-1; no clear D. The CDR3 totals 13 residues. V was clipped by 0 bases and J by 8 bases, with 10 bases between them. In germline, CDR1 is MNHEY, CDR2 SVGAGI. This CDR3 reads CASSYSGRAEAFF. Written as DNA, the CDR3 is TGTGCCAGCAGTTACTCTGGGAGGGCGGAAGCTTTCTTT.

This clone has a single count. The chain recombines TRBV7-9 with TRBJ2-3, with 11 bases fitting TRBD2. The CDR3 is 17 amino acids. The V and J ends lost 5 bases and 1 base, in that order; junction bases with no gene match: 8. CDR1 and CDR2 (germline): SEHNR, FQNEAQ (reference sequence). The CDR3 spells CASSQGGLAVRTDTQYF. CDR3 bases: TGTGCCAGCAGCCAGGGGGGACTAGCGGTCCGCACAGATACGCAGTATTTT.

This chain connects TRBV30 to TRBJ2-3; 10 nucleotides line up with TRBD2. The CDR3 is 14 residues long. Looked up from germline, CDR1 is GTSNPN and CDR2 is SVGIG (reference sequence). With V trimmed by 0 bases and J by 8 bases, 5 bases remained unmatched. The DNA of the CDR3 is TGTGCCTGGAGTGTCGGCCTAGCGGGAGCTACGCAGTATTTT. Translated, it gives CAWSVGLAGATQYF.

This sequence joins TRBV6-5 and TRBJ1-2; maybe TRBD1 (6 bases). Germline CDR1 is MNHEY and CDR2 is SVGAGI. V lost 6 bases and J lost 7, with 18 bases in between. There are 14 residues in the CDR3. CDR3 DNA sequence: TGTGCCAGCAGCCGAGGTAGGGGGACGCTTGGCTACACCTTC. Its protein is CASSRGRGTLGYTF.

This chain links TRBV2 with TRBJ2-7; D uncertain. CDR1 SNHLY and CDR2 FYNNEI come from the germline V gene. The CDR3 consists of 14 residues. V lost 4 bases and J lost 1, with 11 bases in between. The CDR3 DNA reads TGTGCCAGCAGTGCAGGTTCCCTTTCCTACGAGCAGTACTTC. Protein: CASSAGSLSYEQYF. Full variable domain (remainder filled in from reference TRBV2 and TRBJ2-7): EPEVTQTPSHQVTQMGQEVILRCVPISNHLYFYWYRQILGQKVEFLVSFYNNEISEKSEIFDDQFSVERPDGSNFTLKIRSTKLEDSAMYFCASSAGSLSYEQYFGPGTRLTVT.

This clone occurred once. V gene TRBV19 combines with J gene TRBJ1-5; D not resolved. The length of the CDR3 is 15 residues. The germline gives CDR1 LNHDA, CDR2 SQIVND (reference sequence). The V gene lost 3 bases and the J gene lost 4 bases, with 13 bases spanning the gap. CDR3 nucleotide sequence: TGTGCCAGTAGTATGGCTAGAGATGGTAATCAGCCCCAGCATTTT. It yields the protein CASSMARDGNQPQHF.

This chain joins TRBV6-5 and TRBJ2-1, with D unclear. The germline CDR1 and CDR2 sequences are MNHEY and SVGAGI. V shed 7 bases and J shed 5 bases, with 15 bases lying between them. The CDR3 runs 14 residues. The CDR3 DNA is TGTGCCAGCACCAGGCCCAATCGTGACAATGAGCAGTTCTTC. This sequence encodes CASTRPNRDNEQFF.

Written as DNA, the CDR3 is TGTGCCAGCTCACCATCGACAGGGTCGGGGAACACTGAAGCTTTCTTT. Protein sequence: CASSPSTGSGNTEAFF. This sequence joins TRBV18 and TRBJ1-1, with 7 bases lining up with TRBD1. Losses at the gene ends were 2 bases for V and 1 base for J; bases not matched to a gene: 7. CDR1 is KGHSH, CDR2 LQKENI, per germline. The length of the CDR3 is 16 residues.

This clone was found once. The V gene is TRBV27, the J gene TRBJ1-1; possible D gene TRBD1, 5 bases. The CDR3 totals 13 residues. The germline V gene encodes CDR1 MNHEY and CDR2 SMNVEV (reference sequence). V lost 3 bases, J lost 5 bases, and 10 bases lay in between. The CDR3 sequence is CASSFLGGTEAFF. The CDR3 DNA reads as TGTGCCAGCAGTTTCCTGGGGGGGACTGAAGCTTTCTTT.

The rearrangement joins TRBV30 to TRBJ2-6; D call uncertain. CDR1 is GTSNPN, CDR2 SVGIG, per germline (reference sequence). The CDR3 covers 14 residues. The V gene lost 5 bases and the J gene lost 0 bases, with 8 bases spanning the gap. In nucleotides, the CDR3 is TGTGCCTGGTCCTATAGCTCTGGGGCCAACGTCCTGACTTTC. It codes for CAWSYSSGANVLTF. The full variable domain, completed using reference TRBV30 and TRBJ2-6, is SQTIHQWPATLVQPVGSPLSLECTVEGTSNPNLYWYRQAAGRGLQLLFYSVGIGQISSEVPQNLSASRPQDRQFILSSKKLLLSDSGFYLCAWSYSSGANVLTFGAGSRLTVL.

This chain links TRBV19 with TRBJ1-2; 10 nucleotides line up with TRBD1. CDR1 and CDR2 (germline): LNHDA, SQIVND (reference sequence). There are 15 residues in the CDR3. Trimming cost V 2 bases and J 4 bases; bases outside gene matches: 4. CDR3 in amino acids: CASSIPGQGSYGYTF. The CDR3 region has the DNA TGTGCCAGTAGTATACCGGGACAGGGGTCCTATGGCTACACCTTC.

This clone was counted a few times. The chain carries TRBV5-1 and TRBJ2-2; D is undetermined. The CDR3 has 12 residues. Trimming left V 0 bases short and J 7 bases short, with 4 bases between. The V gene's germline CDR1 is SGHRS and CDR2 YFSETQ. This CDR3 reads CASSLDYGELFF. In nucleotides, the CDR3 is TGCGCCAGCAGCTTGGATTACGGGGAGCTGTTTTTT.

J is TRBJ2-7 and V is TRBV18; 11 nucleotides align to TRBD2. The CDR3 runs 15 residues. Per germline, CDR1 KGHSH and CDR2 LQKENI. Unmatched junction bases numbered 2, after V lost 4 bases and J lost 0 bases. The CDR3 sequence: CASSRTSGSSYEQYF. In DNA form, the CDR3 reads TGTGCCAGCTCACGAACTAGCGGGAGCTCCTACGAGCAGTACTTC.

The sample holds one count of this clone. The gene calls are TRBV9 and TRBJ1-2, with TRBD1 matching over 7 bases. J lost 8 bases, V lost 0 bases, and 13 bases had no gene match. Per the germline V gene, CDR1 is SGDLS and CDR2 is YYNGEE. The CDR3 spans 16 residues. The CDR3 DNA is TGTGCCAGCAGCGTAGAATCGCGGACAGGTACAGGCGGCTACACCTTC. This codes for CASSVESRTGTGGYTF.

The chain is built from TRBV6-4 and TRBJ2-7; TRBD2 aligns across 9 bases. This CDR3 spans 15 amino acids. V shed 7 bases and J 6 bases; nucleotides not matched to a gene: 13. The germline V gene has CDR1 MRHNA and CDR2 SNTAGT. CDR3 protein: CASNPQDSGRGEQYV. DNA of the CDR3: TGTGCCAGCAACCCCCAGGATAGCGGGAGAGGCGAGCAGTACGTC.

V gene TRBV4-3 combines with J gene TRBJ2-1, with D perhaps TRBD2 (6 bases). Per germline, CDR1 LGHNA and CDR2 YSLEER. Trimming cost V 3 bases and J 6 bases, with 18 bases left between them. This CDR3 contains 16 residues. The CDR3 nucleotides read TGCGCCAGCAGCCAGCTCCCGGGACTGATCGGCAATGAGCAGTTCTTC. Translation gives CASSQLPGLIGNEQFF.

This sequence joins TRBV15 and TRBJ1-3; a possible D gene is TRBD1 (6 bases). Germline CDR1 is LNHNV and CDR2 is YYDKDF (reference sequence). CDR3 length: 16 amino acids. The germline V and J ends were trimmed by 5 bases and 3 bases, with 17 bases remaining between them. The CDR3 sequence is CATSPPGGLHGNTIYF. The CDR3, as DNA: TGTGCCACCAGCCCTCCCGGGGGGCTCCATGGAAACACCATATATTTT.